This T cell receptor beta chain was recorded in a study of post-analysis software for immune sequencing data. General observations from the study: Significantly decreased normalized Chao1 diversity was recorded for multiple sclerosis patients relative to controls. Controls had lower frequencies than patients of a handful of TRBV segments, which included TRBV5-6, TRBV5-1 and TRBV20-1. Those samples that were prepared in the same batch co-clustered strongly by F measure.

Per germline, CDR1 SGHTA and CDR2 FQGTGA. CDR3 length equals 16 residues. Trimming took 3 bases from V and 7 from J, leaving 18 bases between them. Libraries were made from TCR beta cDNA, and they carried unique molecular identifiers. MiXCR, run by TCRdb on the PCR reads, gives a single entry per CDR3 protein. The table records 700,000 to 900,000 distinct CDR3 sequences, roughly 46% of them present only once. With regard to this clonotype: The antigen is not known.

Input material: blood. This sequence was found in a girl aged 10-17 years with multiple sclerosis. V and J are TRBV7-3 and TRBJ2-2, with D maybe TRBD2 (5 bases). The CDR3 DNA reads as TGTGCCAGCAGCTTGCGGGTTGGGTTCGCTGGCGGGGAGCTGTTTTTT. Translated: CASSLRVGFAGGELFF.